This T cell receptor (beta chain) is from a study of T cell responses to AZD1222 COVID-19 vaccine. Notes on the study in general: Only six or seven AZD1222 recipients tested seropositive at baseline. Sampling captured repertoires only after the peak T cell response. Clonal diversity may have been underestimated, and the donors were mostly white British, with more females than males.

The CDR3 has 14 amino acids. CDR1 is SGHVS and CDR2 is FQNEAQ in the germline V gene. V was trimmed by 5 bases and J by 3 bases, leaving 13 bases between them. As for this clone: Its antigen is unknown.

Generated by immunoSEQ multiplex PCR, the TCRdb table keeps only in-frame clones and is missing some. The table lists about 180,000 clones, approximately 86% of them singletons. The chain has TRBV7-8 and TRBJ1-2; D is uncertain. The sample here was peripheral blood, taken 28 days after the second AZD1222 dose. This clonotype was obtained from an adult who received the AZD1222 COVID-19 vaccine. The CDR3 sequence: CASSPGTSDYGYTF. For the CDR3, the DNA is TGTGCCAGCAGCCCCGGCACGTCCGACTATGGCTACACCTTC.